The source of this T cell receptor (beta chain) is a study of regulatory T cells in long-lasting Graves disease. Study observations and caveats: The study examined only peripheral blood, not thyroid tissue.

This clonotype was counted once. Antigen specificity is unknown. Relying on iRepertoire HTBI primers and Arm-PCR of CDR3 regions, the team built TCR beta libraries. TCRdb re-analysed the multiplex PCR reads in MiXCR, keeping a single row per CDR3 protein. The sample consists of a few hundred thousand distinct CDR3 sequences, 16% of them appearing once. Described time point: newly diagnosed GD, antithyroid drugs for less than 3 months. The authors made the TCR library using RNA they extracted from PBMCs. The authors diagnosed Graves' disease using American Thyroid Association guidelines. In this cohort, patients came from an endocrinology department located in Xi'an, China. With 6 bases removed from V and 1 base from J, the gap between germline ends came to 18 bases. CDR1 is LGHDT, CDR2 YNNKEL, per germline (reference sequence). The CDR3 is 16 residues long. The same specimen was also included in a second study, on T cells in Graves' hyperthyroidism and ophthalmopathy. In that study: HTBI primers drove first-round RT-PCR of the TCR CDR3.

The rearrangement joins TRBV3-1 to TRBJ1-1, with D perhaps matching TRBD1 (5 bases). Sequencing used peripheral blood mononuclear cells (PBMCs), obtained at new diagnosis, from a patient treated with antithyroid drugs. This TCR came from a man aged 35 to 55 with Graves disease. The CDR3 nucleotides read TGTGCCAGCAGTTACCCCGACGACAGCACGAACACTGAAGCTTTCTTT. Residues: CASSYPDDSTNTEAFF.